The clone carrying this T cell receptor beta chain showed up just a few times. What it binds is unknown. The sample comes from a study of T cell responses to AZD1222 COVID-19 vaccine. The V gene lost 1 base and the J gene lost 6 bases, with 16 bases spanning the gap. The CDR3 extends over 15 amino acids. CDR1 is SGHVS and CDR2 is FQNEAQ in the germline V gene. Whole-study findings and limits: Recipients of AZD1222 seropositive at baseline numbered only 5 or 6.

Method: immunoSEQ multiplex PCR; TCRdb's copy keeps in-frame clones and lacks some. Among around 120,000 clones, more than 85% were seen once, and the ten largest hold more than 2.5%. The chain employs TRBV7-8 and TRBJ2-7; D is perhaps TRBD2 (5 bases). This sample comprised peripheral blood, obtained on day 0 of AZD1222 vaccination. This receptor was taken from an adult in good health. In nucleotides, the CDR3 is TGTGCCAGCAGCTTAGGGGTCTTGCGAGGGAGCGAGCAGTACTTC. This encodes CASSLGVLRGSEQYF.